The 5 T cell receptor beta chains listed next were all sequenced from one sample in a study of cytomegalovirus exposure and HLA in healthy donors. Vbeta (60) and Jbeta (13) primers were used in the PCR. Here immunoSEQ multiplex PCR was the method, and the copy in TCRdb shows in-frame clones only, minus some. The sample consists of fewer than 200,000 clones, more than 70% of them appearing once. Input material: PBMCs. These TCRs come from a girl aged 10-17 years in good health and CMV-seronegative.

V gene TRBV2 combines with J gene TRBJ1-2; TRBD1 aligns across 9 bases. After removal of 6 bases from V and 6 bases from J, the junction contained 5 bases not matched to a gene. The germline gives CDR1 SNHLY, CDR2 FYNNEI. This CDR3 spans 13 amino acids. The CDR3 loop is CASRGQGGDGYTF. DNA for the CDR3: TGTGCCAGCAGGGGACAGGGCGGAGATGGCTACACCTTC.

The chain couples TRBV6-6 to TRBJ2-5; 10 positions match TRBD2. J gave up 2 bases and V 6 bases, and 3 bases lay outside the gene matches. This CDR3 comprises 14 residues. The germline V gene has CDR1 MNHNY and CDR2 SVGAGI (reference sequence). The CDR3 reads CASRLAGVQETQYF. As DNA, the CDR3 is TGTGCCAGCAGGCTAGCGGGGGTTCAAGAGACCCAGTACTTC.

This chain connects TRBV9 to TRBJ1-1; tentatively, D is TRBD1 (5 bases). The CDR3 loop spans 14 amino acids. In germline, CDR1 is SGDLS, CDR2 YYNGEE. V dropped 3 bases and J dropped 0 bases, with 9 bases sitting between them. CDR3 coding DNA: TGTGCCAGCAGCGGACAGAACATGAACACTGAAGCTTTCTTT. It translates to CASSGQNMNTEAFF.

The chain couples TRBV29-1 to TRBJ2-7, with a possible D match to TRBD2 (6 bases). Germline-derived CDR1 and CDR2 are SQVTM and ANQGSEA. The CDR3 totals 11 residues. V lost 6 bases and J 2 bases, leaving 8 bases between the germline ends. DNA for the CDR3: TGCAGCGTGCGGGACCCCTACGAGCAGTACTTC. Amino acid sequence: CSVRDPYEQYF.

J is TRBJ1-1 and V is TRBV7-9; possible D gene TRBD1, 5 bases. The ends were cut back, 10 bases at V and 4 bases at J, with 13 bases in the middle. This CDR3 spans 12 amino acids. Germline CDR1 reads SEHNR; CDR2 reads FQNEAQ (reference sequence). The CDR3 bases are TGTGCCACCCTCGGAAGGGGCACTGAAGCTTTCTTT. This encodes CATLGRGTEAFF.